The TCR beta chain described here comes from a study of blood T cell repertoires in COVID-19. Germline-derived CDR1 and CDR2 are MDHEN and SYDVKM. This CDR3 is 15 amino acids long. V shed 4 bases, J shed 6 bases, and the junction held 10 bases outside the gene matches. The assay was immunoSEQ multiplex PCR, and TCRdb's table has in-frame clones only and misses some. The table has 150,000 to 200,000 clones, around 90% seen once. The V gene is TRBV28, the J gene TRBJ2-3; 7 bases line up with TRBD1. This clonotype was obtained from a man aged 60-69 years with COVID-19, enrolled during active disease. The sequencing sample was made of peripheral blood. The CDR3 sequence: CASSSTGAAVDTQYF. The CDR3 coding sequence is TGTGCCAGCAGTTCAACAGGGGCGGCGGTTGATACGCAGTATTTT. Full variable domain (missing parts from reference TRBV28 and TRBJ2-3): DVKVTQSSRYLVKRTGEKVFLECVQDMDHENMFWYRQDPGLGLRLIYFSYDVKMKEKGDIPEGYSVSREKKERFSLILESASTNQTSMYLCASSSTGAAVDTQYFGPGTRLTVL.